The T cell receptor (beta chain) described here comes from a study of T cell responses to AZD1222 COVID-19 vaccine. Produced via immunoSEQ multiplex PCR; TCRdb's table is partial and in-frame only. The sample lists over 140,000 clones; 80% to 95% were seen once. The CDR3 consists of 15 residues. Germline CDR1 MNHEY, CDR2 SMNVEV (reference sequence). V lost 4 bases and J lost 7, with 16 bases in between. On this clone itself: Its antigen is currently unknown.

Overall study findings and caveats: Seropositive status at baseline applied to only a handful of AZD1222 recipients. Donors were chiefly white British, with a greater number of females, and clonal diversity was perhaps underestimated. Compared with day 0, the breadth and depth of the Spike-specific TCR repertoire rose significantly after two doses of AZD1222.

This clonotype originated in an adult in good health. The rearrangement joins TRBV27 to TRBJ1-4, with no clear D. Sample: peripheral blood, taken on day 0 of AZD1222 vaccination. CDR3 in DNA: TGTGCCAGCAGTTCGGGTCTGGAGGCTATTGAAAAACTGTTTTTT. This translates into CASSSGLEAIEKLFF.